This T cell receptor beta chain derives from a study of vaccination effects on CD4 cells after COVID-19. Overall study: A median of 72 days separated the second dose and sampling.

Produced via immunoSEQ multiplex PCR; TCRdb's table is partial and in-frame only. The repertoire consists of around 49,000 clones, with around 70% occurring once and the leading ten covering about 8.6%. CDR1 and CDR2 from the germline V gene are LGHDT and YNNKEL (reference sequence). The CDR3 contains 16 residues. Trimming cost V 0 bases and J 4 bases; bases outside gene matches: 8. To note about this clone: Its specificity is unknown.

Following a roughly ten-day culture, CD4+ T cells were purified. The cohort was immunized with two doses of either the BNT162b2 or mRNA-1273 vaccine. The receptor was derived from a human donor who received a COVID-19 vaccine. The material was CD4+ T cells from PBMCs cultured without peptide, obtained after COVID-19 vaccination. The V call is TRBV3-1 (or the pseudogene TRBV3-2), the J call TRBJ2-5, with TRBD1 matching 7 bases. CDR3 amino acids: CASSQDRRQGRETQYF. The CDR3 nucleotides read TGTGCCAGCAGCCAAGATCGTCGACAGGGTAGAGAGACCCAGTACTTC.